This T cell receptor (beta chain) was profiled in a study of blood T cell repertoires in COVID-19. Study information: Some COVID-19 samples were acute and others convalescent; all came from the United States, Italy and Spain. T cells, B-cell-depleted T cells, or PBMCs provided the cDNA or gDNA that served as material.

Original handling: Reference gene primer amplification gave nucleated cell count estimates. TCRdb keeps only in-frame clones here, not all; method: immunoSEQ multiplex PCR. The DNA was the basis for D and trimming; V, J and clone size are from that table. This table has around 100,000 clones, roughly 82% appearing once. The junction had 4 bases not matched to a gene; V was cut back by 7 bases and J by 5 bases. Looked up from germline, CDR1 is SNHLY and CDR2 is FYNNEI. The CDR3 has 12 amino acids. This rearrangement joins TRBV2 to TRBJ1-1; 7 bases match TRBD1. The source of this sequence is a human donor in a cohort sampled during active COVID-19. The specimen sequenced was peripheral blood. CDR3 nucleotides: TGTGCCAGCAAGCCGACAGGGACTGAAGCTTTCTTT. The encoded protein is CASKPTGTEAFF.